Presented here are 28 T cell receptor beta chains from one specimen sequenced in a study of T cell repertoires in ileal Crohn's disease. Indicated time point: inflamed ileum from the surgical specimen. The data were produced by immunoSEQ multiplex PCR, yet TCRdb's version contains in-frame clones alone and is incomplete. The repertoire consists of approximately 11,000 clones, with around 87% occurring once and the leading ten covering 9.5%. The sample taken for sequencing was ileal tissue. The source is an adult with Crohn's disease.

The chain uses TRBV5-6 and TRBJ1-2; 11 bases are shared with TRBD1. Germline lookup yields CDR1 SGHDT and CDR2 YYEEEE. The CDR3 totals 14 residues. V lost 6 bases, J lost 5 bases, and 6 bases stayed unmatched. This CDR3 is CASTRGTGGYGYTF. CDR3 nucleotides: TGTGCCAGCACGCGAGGGACAGGGGGTTATGGCTACACCTTC.

This clone was recorded once. The chain combines TRBV11-3 with TRBJ2-1, with 10 bases that match TRBD2. J lost 12 bases, V lost 2 bases, and 10 bases had no gene match. The V gene's germline CDR1 is SGHNT and CDR2 YENEEA. The CDR3 spans 15 residues. The CDR3 region is CASSLRGTSALVQFF. CDR3 in DNA: TGTGCCAGCAGCTTAAGAGGGACTAGCGCCCTAGTGCAGTTCTTC.

V gene TRBV6-6 combines with J gene TRBJ2-3; possibly TRBD1 for D (6 bases). Trimming took 5 bases from V and 5 from J, leaving 14 bases between them. This CDR3 has 14 amino acids. In germline, CDR1 is MNHNY, CDR2 SVGAGI (reference sequence). The CDR3 nucleotides are TGTGCCAGCAGTCAGCCGGACAGTAGAGATACGCAGTATTTT. The encoded protein is CASSQPDSRDTQYF.

V is TRBV5-1 and J is TRBJ1-3; tentatively, D is TRBD1 (5 bases). The CDR3 length is 15 residues. With 5 bases removed from V and 8 bases from J, the gap between germline ends came to 20 bases. Germline assignment: CDR1 SGHRS and CDR2 YFSETQ. CDR3: CASSSRGLLGDTIYF. The CDR3 DNA reads TGCGCCAGCAGTTCTAGGGGCCTCCTCGGGGACACCATATATTTT.

This clone has a handful of counts. The chain carries TRBV2 and TRBJ1-1; D remains unclear. Germline CDR1 reads SNHLY; CDR2 reads FYNNEI. The CDR3 length is 13 residues. V lost 5 bases to trimming and J lost 0 bases, with 7 bases between them. The CDR3, as DNA: TGTGCCAGCAGTTGGGGATTGAACACTGAAGCTTTCTTT. Translation: CASSWGLNTEAFF.

The CDR3 loop reads CASSPEVNTEAFF. In nucleotides, the CDR3 is TGTGCCAGCTCACCCGAAGTGAACACTGAAGCTTTCTTT. The chain links TRBV18 to TRBJ1-1; D is unresolved. This CDR3 is built from 13 residues. The germline V gene encodes CDR1 KGHSH and CDR2 LQKENI. The V end lost 3 bases, the J end lost 0 bases, and 5 bases lay between the germline ends.

CDR3 protein: CASSLASDSRRHEQFF. CDR3 nucleotide sequence: TGCGCCAGCAGCTTGGCCTCGGACAGTAGACGGCATGAGCAGTTCTTC. The genes are TRBV5-1 and TRBJ2-1, with D tentatively TRBD1 (6 bases). The germline V gene encodes CDR1 SGHRS and CDR2 YFSETQ. The ends were cut back, 0 bases at V and 8 bases at J, with 18 bases in the middle. This CDR3 is 16 amino acids long.

The count of this clone is one. This rearrangement joins TRBV14 to TRBJ2-5, with 7 bases that match TRBD2. The germline gives CDR1 SGHDN, CDR2 FVKESK. The CDR3 loop spans 13 amino acids. After removal of 4 bases from V and 10 bases from J, the junction contained 9 bases not matched to a gene. CDR3 sequence (DNA): TGTGCCAGCAGCCGGACTTGGGAGGGTGGCCAGTACTTC. Protein product: CASSRTWEGGQYF.

V and J are TRBV7-3 and TRBJ2-2; no firm D call. The CDR3 has 16 residues. V lost 2 bases and J 0 bases, leaving 10 bases between the germline ends. Germline V gene lookup returns CDR1 SGHTA and CDR2 FQGTGA. CDR3 DNA: TGTGCCAGCAGCTTATTACAGAGTCCGAACACCGGGGAGCTGTTTTTT. Translated: CASSLLQSPNTGELFF.

The V call is TRBV30, the J call TRBJ1-1; a weak D match, TRBD1 (6 bases). V gave up 3 bases and J gave up 1 base, with 15 bases separating them. Germline V gives CDR1 GTSNPN, CDR2 SVGIG (reference sequence). CDR3 length: 15 residues. The CDR3 loop reads CAWRVSGAANTEAFF. The CDR3 nucleotides are TGTGCCTGGAGAGTTTCAGGGGCGGCGAACACTGAAGCTTTCTTT.

V gene TRBV18 combines with J gene TRBJ2-2; D remains unclear. Per the germline V gene, CDR1 is KGHSH and CDR2 is LQKENI. This CDR3 region has 14 residues. V dropped 2 bases and J dropped 4 bases, with 8 bases sitting between them. The CDR3 bases are TGTGCCAGCTCACCAAGTTTGGGCACCGGGGAGCTGTTTTTT. This encodes CASSPSLGTGELFF. The whole variable domain, filled in from reference TRBV18 and TRBJ2-2, reads NAGVMQNPRHLVRRRGQEARLRCSPMKGHSHVYWYRQLPEEGLKFMVYLQKENIIDESGMPKERFSAEFPKEGPSILRIQQVVRGDSAAYFCASSPSLGTGELFFGEGSRLTVL.

This chain joins TRBV5-1 and TRBJ1-1; D unclear. CDR1 and CDR2 (germline): SGHRS, YFSETQ. The CDR3 consists of 14 residues. The V and J ends lost 6 bases and 1 base respectively, with 13 bases between them. The DNA of the CDR3 is TGCGCCAGCACCCCTGGTCGGGGGAACACTGAAGCTTTCTTT. The encoded protein is CASTPGRGNTEAFF.

J is TRBJ1-1 and V is TRBV5-1; unclear D gene. CDR3 length equals 15 residues. CDR1 is SGHRS, CDR2 YFSETQ, per germline. V lost 6 bases to trimming and J lost 1 base, with 16 bases between them. The CDR3 sequence is CASTPSGGPNTEAFF. The CDR3 nucleotides are TGCGCCAGCACCCCCTCGGGAGGACCGAACACTGAAGCTTTCTTT. Filled out from reference TRBV5-1 and TRBJ1-1, the complete variable domain reads KAGVTQTPRYLIKTRGQQVTLSCSPISGHRSVSWYQQTPGQGLQFLFEYFSETQRNKGNFPGRFSGRQFSNSRSEMNVSTLELGDSALYLCASTPSGGPNTEAFFGQGTRLTVV.

The chain couples TRBV4-2 to TRBJ2-7, with D perhaps being TRBD1 or TRBD2 (5 bases each). The CDR3 consists of 12 residues. The V and J ends lost 1 base and 6 bases respectively, with 7 bases between them. Germline CDR1 LGHNA, CDR2 YNFKEQ. CDR3 sequence reads: CASSQGGSEQYF. For the CDR3, the DNA is TGTGCCAGCAGCCAAGGGGGGAGCGAGCAGTACTTC.

This chain links TRBV2 with TRBJ2-1, with 8 bases matching TRBD1. V lost 3 bases and J lost 3; bases outside the gene matches: 4. CDR1 and CDR2 from the germline V gene are SNHLY and FYNNEI. The CDR3 has 15 residues. The CDR3 DNA is TGTGCCAGCAGTGAGGAGACAGGGGACTACAATGAGCAGTTCTTC. It encodes CASSEETGDYNEQFF.

The genes are TRBV6-1 and TRBJ2-1; 12 bases fit TRBD2. Germline CDR1 is MNHNS and CDR2 is SASEGT. The trim removed 4 bases at V and 3 bases at J, leaving 1 base unmatched. The length of the CDR3 is 15 residues. CDR3 DNA sequence: TGTGCCAGCAGTGGGACTAGCGGGATCTACAATGAGCAGTTCTTC. This sequence encodes CASSGTSGIYNEQFF.

The genes are TRBV5-1 and TRBJ2-1, with 9 bases lining up with TRBD2. This CDR3 has 16 residues. Germline trimming cut 5 bases from V and 7 bases from J; bases unmatched to any gene: 13. Germline CDR1 SGHRS, CDR2 YFSETQ. DNA of the CDR3: TGCGCCAGCAGTCCTTCCGACGGCGGGAGGGGTAATGAGCAGTTCTTC. Translating it yields CASSPSDGGRGNEQFF.

Note on this clone: Other DNA sequences in the same sample also yield this CDR3. The gene calls are TRBV10-3 and TRBJ1-5; D may be TRBD1 (6 bases). CDR3 length: 15 amino acids. Germline V gene data show CDR1 as ENHRY and CDR2 as SYGVKD. Deletions cut 0 bases from V and 7 bases from J, with 13 bases between. CDR3 bases: TGTGCCATCAGTGAGTCGGGGTCAGGGGTCCAGCCCCAGCATTTT. Translating it yields CAISESGSGVQPQHF.

The V gene is TRBV20-1, the J gene TRBJ2-7; 9 bases fit TRBD2. This CDR3 is 11 amino acids long. Trimming removed 5 bases from V and 6 bases from J; junction bases left unmatched: 2. Germline assignment: CDR1 DFQATT and CDR2 SNEGSKA (reference sequence). The CDR3 protein is CSAQAGGEQYF. The CDR3 DNA is TGCAGTGCTCAAGCGGGAGGCGAGCAGTACTTC.

This chain uses TRBV7-8 with TRBJ2-1; 10 positions agree with TRBD2. The CDR3 contains 16 residues. Germline V CDR1 and CDR2: SGHVS, FQNEAQ. V dropped 5 bases and J dropped 0; count of bases not matched to a gene: 4. The CDR3 spells CASSLSSGSSYNEQFF. CDR3 bases: TGTGCCAGCAGCCTTTCTAGCGGGAGCTCCTACAATGAGCAGTTCTTC.

The V call is TRBV30, the J call TRBJ1-1; D call uncertain. CDR1 GTSNPN and CDR2 SVGIG come from the germline V gene (reference sequence). The CDR3 spans 15 residues. V was pared by 1 base and J by 2 bases, with 14 bases between. DNA of the CDR3: TGTGCCTGGAGTGAGGAAGGGCTTGGTAACACTGAAGCTTTCTTT. This codes for CAWSEEGLGNTEAFF.

This sequence joins TRBV10-3 and TRBJ2-2; D remains ambiguous. CDR3 length equals 14 residues. The germline CDR1 and CDR2 sequences are ENHRY and SYGVKD. Trimming left V 0 bases short and J 4 bases short, with 6 bases between. CDR3 in amino acids: CAISESSATGELFF. CDR3 coding DNA: TGTGCCATCAGTGAGTCGAGCGCCACCGGGGAGCTGTTTTTT.

The J gene is TRBJ1-2, the V gene TRBV19; no firm D call. The CDR3 has 12 residues. CDR1 is LNHDA, CDR2 SQIVND, per germline (reference sequence). Trimming shortened V by 7 bases and J by 4 bases, and 10 bases separated the two germline ends. CDR3 sequence reads: CASNRAPYGYTF. CDR3 DNA sequence: TGTGCCAGTAACCGAGCCCCCTATGGCTACACCTTC.

This rearrangement joins TRBV4-2 to TRBJ2-2; no firm D call. The CDR3 covers 11 residues. V was shortened by 3 bases and J by 5 bases, with 1 base between the two germline ends. From germline, CDR1 is LGHNA and CDR2 YNFKEQ. The CDR3 DNA follows: TGTGCCAGCAGCCATACCGGGGAGCTGTTTTTT. This gives the protein CASSHTGELFF.

The chain is built from TRBV2 and TRBJ2-7; D possibly corresponds to TRBD2 (5 bases). CDR1 is SNHLY, CDR2 FYNNEI, per germline. The V end was cut by 6 bases, the J end by 5 bases, with 20 bases between. The CDR3 contains 15 residues. The CDR3: CASSRGGYGPNEQYV. The CDR3 region has the DNA TGTGCCAGCAGCCGAGGCGGGTACGGGCCGAACGAGCAGTACGTC.

This chain connects TRBV11-3 to TRBJ2-1; no clear D. The V gene's germline CDR1 is SGHNT and CDR2 YENEEA. This CDR3 has 14 amino acids. V was cut by 1 base and J by 7 bases, with 11 bases left in between. This chain's CDR3 is CASSLGGRRNEQFF. DNA for the CDR3: TGTGCCAGCAGCTTAGGGGGTAGAAGGAATGAGCAGTTCTTC.

The chain is built from TRBV2 and TRBJ2-1; tentatively, D is TRBD2 (6 bases). Germline V lookup: CDR1 SNHLY, CDR2 FYNNEI. Trimming took 3 bases from V and 5 from J, leaving 11 bases between them. The CDR3 loop spans 14 amino acids. The CDR3 DNA reads as TGTGCCAGCAGTGACGGGGGAGCCCACAATGAGCAGTTCTTC. Residues: CASSDGGAHNEQFF.

The V and J genes are TRBV6-1 and TRBJ2-2; 8 bases map to TRBD2. The CDR3 consists of 15 residues. Germline-derived CDR1 and CDR2 are MNHNS and SASEGT. J was trimmed by 5 bases and V by 5 bases; bases with no gene match: 7. CDR3 sequence reads: CASSLGLAGTGELFF. CDR3 coding DNA: TGTGCCAGCAGTCTCGGACTAGCTGGGACCGGGGAGCTGTTTTTT.